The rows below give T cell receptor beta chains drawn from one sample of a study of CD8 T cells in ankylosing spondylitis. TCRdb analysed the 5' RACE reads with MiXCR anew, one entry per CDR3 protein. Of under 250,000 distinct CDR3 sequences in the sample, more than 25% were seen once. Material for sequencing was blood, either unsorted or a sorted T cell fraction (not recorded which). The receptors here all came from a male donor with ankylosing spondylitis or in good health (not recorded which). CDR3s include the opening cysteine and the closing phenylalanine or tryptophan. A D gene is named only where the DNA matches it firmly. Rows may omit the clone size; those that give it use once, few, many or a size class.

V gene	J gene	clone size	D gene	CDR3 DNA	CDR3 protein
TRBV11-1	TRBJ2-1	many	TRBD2	TGTGCCAGCAGCTTAGCGCTACTAGCGGGAGCATGGTCCCACAATGAGCAGTTCTTC	CASSLALLAGAWSHNEQFF
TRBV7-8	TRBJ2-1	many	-	TGTGCCAGCAGCCCAGGGGAGTGGTCGGATGAGCAGTTCTTC	CASSPGEWSDEQFF
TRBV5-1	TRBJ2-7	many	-	TGCGCCAGCAGCTTGGGGGGAGGATACGAGCAGTACTTC	CASSLGGGYEQYF
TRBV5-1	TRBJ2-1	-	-	TGCGCCAGCAGCGGCACAGGGATACAAGAGCAGTTCTTC	CASSGTGIQEQFF
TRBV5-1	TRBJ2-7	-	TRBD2	TGCGCCAGCAGCTCGGTACCGGGGGGGTCCTACGAGCAGTACTTC	CASSSVPGGSYEQYF
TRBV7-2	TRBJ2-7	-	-	TGTGCCAGCAGCCAGGCGGGTCCTGGGTCCTACGAGCAGTACTTC	CASSQAGPGSYEQYF
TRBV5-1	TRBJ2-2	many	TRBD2	TGCGCCAGCAGCTTGACTCTAGCGGGAAACACCGGGGAGCTGTTTTTT	CASSLTLAGNTGELFF
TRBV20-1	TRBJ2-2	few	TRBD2	TGCAGTGCTAGGAAGGCTAGCGGGCCCTCGGGCACCGGGGAGCTGTTTTTT	CSARKASGPSGTGELFF
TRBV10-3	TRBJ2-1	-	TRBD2	TGTGCCATTGCGAGCGGGATGAACAATGAGCAGTTCTTC	CAIASGMNNEQFF
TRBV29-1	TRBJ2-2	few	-	TGCAGCGTTGAAGTTGGGACAACGAACACCGGGGAGCTGTTTTTT	CSVEVGTTNTGELFF
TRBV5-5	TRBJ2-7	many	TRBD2	TGTGCCAGCAGCTTGTTAGCGGGGGGGTGGAGCTCCTACGAGCAGTACTTC	CASSLLAGGWSSYEQYF
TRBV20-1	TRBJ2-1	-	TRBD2	TGCAGTGCTAGGAAGCAACTAGCGAGCAATGAGCAGTTCTTC	CSARKQLASNEQFF
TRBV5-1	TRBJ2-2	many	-	TGCGCCAGCAGCCACGAGTCCGGGCCGAACACCGGGGAGCTGTTTTTT	CASSHESGPNTGELFF
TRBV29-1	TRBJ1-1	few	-	TGCAGCGTGAATACAGGATTGGACACTGAAGCTTTCTTT	CSVNTGLDTEAFF
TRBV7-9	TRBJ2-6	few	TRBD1	TGTGCCAGCAGCCCGGGACAGGGGGCCGGTGGGGCCAACGTCCTGACTTTC	CASSPGQGAGGANVLTF
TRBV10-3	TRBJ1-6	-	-	TGTGCCATCAGTGAGATCAGGGCGCGGGGTTCACCCCTCCACTTT	CAISEIRARGSPLHF
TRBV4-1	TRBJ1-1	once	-	TGCGCCAGCAGCCAAGATAAGCGGGTGGACACTGAAGCTTTCTTT	CASSQDKRVDTEAFF
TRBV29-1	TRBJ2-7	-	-	TGCAGCGTTGGTGCCGATAGCTCCTACGAGCAGTACTTC	CSVGADSSYEQYF
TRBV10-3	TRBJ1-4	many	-	TGTGCCACGTCCGGGTCCACTAATGAAAAACTGTTTTTT	CATSGSTNEKLFF
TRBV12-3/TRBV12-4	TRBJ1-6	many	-	TGTGCCAGCAGTTCGGCCAGTTCACCCCTCCACTTT	CASSSASSPLHF
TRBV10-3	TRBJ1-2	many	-	TGTGCCATCAGTCAAGGGGCAGGGTATGGCTACACCTTC	CAISQGAGYGYTF
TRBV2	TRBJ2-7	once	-	TGTACCAGCTCGTTAACTGCCACCTACGAGCAGTACTTC	CTSSLTATYEQYF
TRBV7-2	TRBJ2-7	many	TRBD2	TGTGCCAGCAGCTTAGCGCTGGCTAGCGGGACCGAAGAGCAGTACTTC	CASSLALASGTEEQYF
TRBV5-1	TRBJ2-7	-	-	TGCGCCAGCAGTCCCCGGTCTAGCGCGGTGGGGGAGCAGTACTTC	CASSPRSSAVGEQYF